This T cell receptor beta chain was profiled in a study of T-cell reconstitution after alpha-beta-depleted transplantation in children. General study results and limits: Expanded graft clones numbering several hundred reportedly gave rise to alpha-beta T cells about two months after transplant. At one year after transplant, newly produced T cells mostly accounted for T-cell counts and diversity. After transplant, high TCRbeta diversity at day 60 in some patients arose from surviving recipient T cells and thymic progenitors.

Looked up from germline, CDR1 is GTSNPN and CDR2 is SVGIG (reference sequence). The V end lost 4 bases, the J end lost 4 bases, and 15 bases lay between the germline ends. The CDR3 consists of 14 residues. This sample's TCRbeta library carried unique molecular identifier barcodes. Using its own MiXCR run on the PCR reads, TCRdb lists one record per CDR3 protein. The sample holds roughly 200,000 distinct CDR3 sequences, about 8.4% seen once. This clonotype was observed a few times. Its antigen is currently unknown. The source is a male patient aged 2-15 years who had a stem cell transplant for acute myeloid leukemia, so the T cells may come from the graft donor. The chain is built from TRBV30 and TRBJ2-3, with D perhaps assigned TRBD1 or TRBD2 (5 bases each). The input for sequencing was PBMCs, mostly from graft donor cells, taken 360 days after TCRalphabeta/CD19-depleted stem cell transplant. The CDR3 region is CAWTPSEGPDTQYF. The CDR3 DNA follows: TGTGCCTGGACGCCAAGCGAGGGACCAGATACGCAGTATTTT. Using reference TRBV30 and TRBJ2-3 for the parts outside the CDR3, the full variable domain is SQTIHQWPATLVQPVGSPLSLECTVEGTSNPNLYWYRQAAGRGLQLLFYSVGIGQISSEVPQNLSASRPQDRQFILSSKKLLLSDSGFYLCAWTPSEGPDTQYFGPGTRLTVL.